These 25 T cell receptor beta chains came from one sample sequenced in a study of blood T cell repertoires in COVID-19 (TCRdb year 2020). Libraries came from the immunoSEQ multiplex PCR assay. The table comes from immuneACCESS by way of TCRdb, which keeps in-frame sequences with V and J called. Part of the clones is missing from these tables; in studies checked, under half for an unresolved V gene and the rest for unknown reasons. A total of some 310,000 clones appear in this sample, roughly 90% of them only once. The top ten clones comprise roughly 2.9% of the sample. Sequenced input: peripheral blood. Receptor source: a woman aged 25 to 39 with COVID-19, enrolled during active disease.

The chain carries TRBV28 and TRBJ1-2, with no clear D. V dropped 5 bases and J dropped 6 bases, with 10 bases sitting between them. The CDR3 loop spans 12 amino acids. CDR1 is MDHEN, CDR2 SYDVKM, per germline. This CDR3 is CASSATGDGYTF. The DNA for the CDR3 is TGTGCCAGCAGTGCGACGGGAGATGGCTACACCTTC.

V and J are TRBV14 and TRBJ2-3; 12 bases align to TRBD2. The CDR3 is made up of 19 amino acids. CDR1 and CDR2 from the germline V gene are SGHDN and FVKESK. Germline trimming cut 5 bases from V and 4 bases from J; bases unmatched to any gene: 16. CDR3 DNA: TGTGCCAGCAGCAGGAAAGCTAGCGGGAGGGTAAATTTCGCAGATACGCAGTATTTT. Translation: CASSRKASGRVNFADTQYF. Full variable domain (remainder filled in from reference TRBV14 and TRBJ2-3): EAGVTQFPSHSVIEKGQTVTLRCDPISGHDNLYWYRRVMGKEIKFLLHFVKESKQDESGMPNNRFLAERTGGTYSTLKVQPAELEDSGVYFCASSRKASGRVNFADTQYFGPGTRLTVL.

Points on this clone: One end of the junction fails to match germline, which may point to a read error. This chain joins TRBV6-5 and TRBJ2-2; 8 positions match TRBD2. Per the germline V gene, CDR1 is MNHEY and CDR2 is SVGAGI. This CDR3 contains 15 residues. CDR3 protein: CASSPRGAKTGELFF. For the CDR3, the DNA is TGTGCCAGCAGCCCGCGGGGGGCGAAAACCGGGGAGCTGTTTTTT.

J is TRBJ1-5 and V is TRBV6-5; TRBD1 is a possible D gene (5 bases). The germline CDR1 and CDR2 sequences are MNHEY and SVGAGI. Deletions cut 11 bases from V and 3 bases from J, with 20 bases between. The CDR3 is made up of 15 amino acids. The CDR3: CAATPAGGVNQPQHF. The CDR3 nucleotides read TGTGCCGCCACTCCCGCCGGAGGGGTCAATCAGCCCCAGCATTTT.

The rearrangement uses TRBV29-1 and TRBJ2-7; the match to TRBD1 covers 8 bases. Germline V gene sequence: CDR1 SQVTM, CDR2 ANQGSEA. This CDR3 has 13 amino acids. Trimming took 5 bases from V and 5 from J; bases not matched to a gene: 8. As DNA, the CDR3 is TGCAGCGTTAGAAGGACAGGGAGCGACGAGCAGTACTTC. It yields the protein CSVRRTGSDEQYF.

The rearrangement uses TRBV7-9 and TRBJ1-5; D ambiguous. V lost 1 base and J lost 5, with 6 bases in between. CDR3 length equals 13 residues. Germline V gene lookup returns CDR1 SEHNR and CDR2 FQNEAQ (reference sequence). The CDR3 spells CASSLGEDQPQHF. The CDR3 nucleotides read TGTGCCAGCAGCTTAGGGGAGGATCAGCCCCAGCATTTT.

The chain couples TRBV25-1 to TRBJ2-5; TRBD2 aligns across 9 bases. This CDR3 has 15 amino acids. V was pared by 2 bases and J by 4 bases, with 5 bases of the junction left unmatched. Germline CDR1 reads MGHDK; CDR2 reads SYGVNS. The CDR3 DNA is TGTGCCAGCAGTGAAGAAACTAGCGGGCGAGAGACCCAGTACTTC. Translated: CASSEETSGRETQYF. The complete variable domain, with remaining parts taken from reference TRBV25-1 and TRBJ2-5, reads EADIYQTPRYLVIGTGKKITLECSQTMGHDKMYWYQQDPGMELHLIHYSYGVNSTEKGDLSSESTVSRIRTEHFPLTLESARPSHTSQYLCASSEETSGRETQYFGPGTRLLVL.

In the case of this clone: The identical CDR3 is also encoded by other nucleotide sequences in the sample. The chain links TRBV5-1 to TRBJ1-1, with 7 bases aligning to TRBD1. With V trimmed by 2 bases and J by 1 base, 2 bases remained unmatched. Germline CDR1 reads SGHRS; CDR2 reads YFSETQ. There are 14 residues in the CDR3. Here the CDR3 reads CASSLGDRNTEAFF. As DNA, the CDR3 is TGCGCCAGCAGCTTAGGGGACAGGAACACTGAAGCTTTCTTT.

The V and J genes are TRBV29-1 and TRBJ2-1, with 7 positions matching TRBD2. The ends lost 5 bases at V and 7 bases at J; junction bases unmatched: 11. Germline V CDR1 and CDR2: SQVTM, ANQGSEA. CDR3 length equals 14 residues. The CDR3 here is CSVMRRLAYNEQFF. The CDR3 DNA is TGCAGCGTTATGAGGAGACTAGCTTATAATGAGCAGTTCTTC.

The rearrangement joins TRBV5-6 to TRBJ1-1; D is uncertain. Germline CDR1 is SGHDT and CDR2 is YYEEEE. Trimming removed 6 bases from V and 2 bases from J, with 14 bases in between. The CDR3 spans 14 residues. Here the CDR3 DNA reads TGTGCCAGCACCCCAAGTCCGGTAAACACTGAAGCTTTCTTT. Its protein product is CASTPSPVNTEAFF.

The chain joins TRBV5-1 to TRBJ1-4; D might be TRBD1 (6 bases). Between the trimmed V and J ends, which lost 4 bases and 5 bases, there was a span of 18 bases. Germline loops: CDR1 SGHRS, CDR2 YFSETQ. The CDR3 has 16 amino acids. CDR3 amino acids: CASSDSLDSLNEKLFF. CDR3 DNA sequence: TGCGCCAGCAGCGATAGCCTGGACAGCCTGAATGAAAAACTGTTTTTT.

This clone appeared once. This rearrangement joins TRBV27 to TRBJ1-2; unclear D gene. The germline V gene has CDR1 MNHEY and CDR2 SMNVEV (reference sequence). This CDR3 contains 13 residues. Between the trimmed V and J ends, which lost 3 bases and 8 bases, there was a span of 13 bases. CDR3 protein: CASSFAGRRGYTF. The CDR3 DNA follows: TGTGCCAGCAGTTTCGCGGGCCGAAGAGGCTACACCTTC.

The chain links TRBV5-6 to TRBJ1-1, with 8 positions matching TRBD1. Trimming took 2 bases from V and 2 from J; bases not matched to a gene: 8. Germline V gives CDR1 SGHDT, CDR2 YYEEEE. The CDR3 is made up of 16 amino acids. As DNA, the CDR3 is TGTGCCAGCAGCTTCTCGGGGACAGGTATAAACACTGAAGCTTTCTTT. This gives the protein CASSFSGTGINTEAFF.

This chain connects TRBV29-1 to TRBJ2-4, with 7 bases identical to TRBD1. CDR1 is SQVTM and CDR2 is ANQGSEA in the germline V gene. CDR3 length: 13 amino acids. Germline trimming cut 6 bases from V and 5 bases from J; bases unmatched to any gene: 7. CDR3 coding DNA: TGCAGCGTCCCGACAGGGCCCCAAAACATTCAGTACTTC. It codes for CSVPTGPQNIQYF.

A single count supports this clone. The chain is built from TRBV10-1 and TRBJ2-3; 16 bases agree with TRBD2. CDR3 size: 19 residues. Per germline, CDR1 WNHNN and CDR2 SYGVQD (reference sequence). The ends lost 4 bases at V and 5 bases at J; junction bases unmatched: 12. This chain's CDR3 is CASSGTSGTSGRAQDTQYF. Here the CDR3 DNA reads TGCGCCAGCAGTGGGACCTCTGGGACTAGCGGGAGGGCCCAAGATACGCAGTATTTT.

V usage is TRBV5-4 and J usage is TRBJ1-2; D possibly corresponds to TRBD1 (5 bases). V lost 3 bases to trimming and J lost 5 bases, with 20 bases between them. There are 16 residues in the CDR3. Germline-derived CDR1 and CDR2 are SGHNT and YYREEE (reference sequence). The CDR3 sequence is CASSWLGRGEPYGYTF. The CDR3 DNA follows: TGTGCCAGCAGCTGGTTGGGGAGGGGAGAGCCTTATGGCTACACCTTC. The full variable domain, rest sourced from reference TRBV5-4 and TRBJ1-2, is ETGVTQSPTHLIKTRGQQVTLRCSSQSGHNTVSWYQQALGQGPQFIFQYYREEENGRGNFPPRFSGLQFPNYSSELNVNALELDDSALYLCASSWLGRGEPYGYTFGSGTRLTVV.

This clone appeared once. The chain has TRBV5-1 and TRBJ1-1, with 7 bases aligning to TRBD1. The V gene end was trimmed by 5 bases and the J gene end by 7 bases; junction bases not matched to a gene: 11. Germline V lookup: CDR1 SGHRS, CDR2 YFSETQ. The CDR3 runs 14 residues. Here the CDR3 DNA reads TGCGCCAGCAGGCGACAGGGCGGAAATAGTGAAGCTTTCTTT. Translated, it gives CASRRQGGNSEAFF. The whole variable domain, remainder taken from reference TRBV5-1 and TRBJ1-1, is KAGVTQTPRYLIKTRGQQVTLSCSPISGHRSVSWYQQTPGQGLQFLFEYFSETQRNKGNFPGRFSGRQFSNSRSEMNVSTLELGDSALYLCASRRQGGNSEAFFGQGTRLTVV.

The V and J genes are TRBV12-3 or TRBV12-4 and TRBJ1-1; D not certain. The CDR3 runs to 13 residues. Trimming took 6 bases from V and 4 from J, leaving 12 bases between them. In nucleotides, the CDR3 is TGTGCCAGCAGGGAGGAGCAACTCACTGAAGCTTTCTTT. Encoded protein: CASREEQLTEAFF.

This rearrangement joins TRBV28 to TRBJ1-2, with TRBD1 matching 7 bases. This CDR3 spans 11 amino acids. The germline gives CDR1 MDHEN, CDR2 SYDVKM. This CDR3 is CGSGTAYGYTF. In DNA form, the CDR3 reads TGTGGATCCGGGACAGCCTATGGCTACACCTTC.

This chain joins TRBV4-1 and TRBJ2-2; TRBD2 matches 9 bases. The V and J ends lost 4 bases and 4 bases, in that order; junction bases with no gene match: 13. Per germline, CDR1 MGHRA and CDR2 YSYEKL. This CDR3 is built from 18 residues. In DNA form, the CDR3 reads TGCGCCAGCAGCCCCAGACTAGCGGCCCTGGATGGCACCGGGGAGCTGTTTTTT. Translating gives CASSPRLAALDGTGELFF.

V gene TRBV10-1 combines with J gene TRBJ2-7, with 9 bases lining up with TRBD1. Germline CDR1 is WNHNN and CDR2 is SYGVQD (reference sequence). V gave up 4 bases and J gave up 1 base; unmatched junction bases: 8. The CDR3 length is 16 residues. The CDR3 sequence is CASSAGQGRVSYEQYF. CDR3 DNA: TGCGCCAGCAGTGCCGGACAGGGGAGGGTATCCTACGAGCAGTACTTC.

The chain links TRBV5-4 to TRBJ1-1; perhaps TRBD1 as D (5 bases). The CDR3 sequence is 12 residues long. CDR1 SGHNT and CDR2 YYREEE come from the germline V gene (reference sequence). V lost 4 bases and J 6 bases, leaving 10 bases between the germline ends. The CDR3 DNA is TGTGCCAGCAGCGCCCTCAGGGCTGAAGCTTTCTTT. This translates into CASSALRAEAFF.

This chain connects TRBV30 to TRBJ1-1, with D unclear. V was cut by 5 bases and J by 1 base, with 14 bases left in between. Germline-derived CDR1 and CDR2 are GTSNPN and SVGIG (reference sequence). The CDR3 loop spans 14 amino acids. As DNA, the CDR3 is TGTGCCTGGGGTAGAGGCACAACGAACACTGAAGCTTTCTTT. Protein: CAWGRGTTNTEAFF. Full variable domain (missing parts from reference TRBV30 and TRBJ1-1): SQTIHQWPATLVQPVGSPLSLECTVEGTSNPNLYWYRQAAGRGLQLLFYSVGIGQISSEVPQNLSASRPQDRQFILSSKKLLLSDSGFYLCAWGRGTTNTEAFFGQGTRLTVV.

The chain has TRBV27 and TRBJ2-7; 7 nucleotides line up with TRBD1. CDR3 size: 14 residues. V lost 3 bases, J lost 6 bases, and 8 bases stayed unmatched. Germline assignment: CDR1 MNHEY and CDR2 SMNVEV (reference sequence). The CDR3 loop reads CASSFDRDSFEQYF. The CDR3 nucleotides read TGTGCCAGCAGTTTCGACAGGGATTCTTTCGAGCAGTACTTC.

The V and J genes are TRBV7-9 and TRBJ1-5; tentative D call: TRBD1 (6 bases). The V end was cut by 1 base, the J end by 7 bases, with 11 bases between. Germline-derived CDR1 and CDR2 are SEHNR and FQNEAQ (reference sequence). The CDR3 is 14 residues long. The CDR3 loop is CASSLGGDKQPQHF. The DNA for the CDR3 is TGTGCCAGCAGCTTAGGAGGGGACAAGCAGCCCCAGCATTTT.